This T cell receptor (beta chain) was identified during a study of T cells in Graves' hyperthyroidism and ophthalmopathy. Study-wide context: Peripheral blood was secured at the point of initial diagnosis, before any treatment.

Uncontrolled infections, other autoimmune diseases, pregnancy or lactation led to exclusion of patients. The authors took PBMCs from 10 ml fresh peripheral blood. The TCR beta CDR3 regions underwent amplification using RNA transcripts as the source. In the first-round RT-PCR of the TCR CDR3, the HTBI primer set was used. TCRdb reprocessed the multiplex PCR reads via MiXCR and lists one record per CDR3 protein. The repertoire holds a few hundred thousand distinct CDR3 sequences, 25% seen once, with around four fifths in the top ten. The CDR3 has 13 residues. The germline V gene encodes CDR1 SQVTM and CDR2 ANQGSEA. V was cut by 7 bases and J by 4 bases, with 16 bases left in between.

This sequence originates from a man aged 50 to 60 with Graves' hyperthyroidism. The sample comprised blood. The chain carries TRBV29-1 and TRBJ1-2, with D perhaps TRBD1 (6 bases). This CDR3 is CSAELQGSYGYTF. DNA of the CDR3: TGCAGCGCCGAACTCCAGGGGAGCTATGGCTACACCTTC.